Below are 29 T cell receptor beta chains sequenced from a single sample in a study of regulatory T cells in long-lasting Graves disease. As to time point: persistent/refractory GD, antithyroid drugs over 5 years with positive TRAb. Generation of the TCR library employed RNA extracted from PBMCs. Combining iRepertoire HTBI primers with Arm-PCR of CDR3 regions, the authors built TCR beta libraries. TCRdb redid the calling of the multiplex PCR reads with MiXCR, one entry per CDR3 protein. The data show roughly 430,000 distinct CDR3 sequences, around 20% seen once. This material consisted of peripheral blood mononuclear cells (PBMCs), taken when the disease was refractory, from a patient treated with antithyroid drugs. Receptor source: a female donor with Graves disease.

The chain uses TRBV4-1 and TRBJ1-4; D remains ambiguous. CDR1 is MGHRA, CDR2 YSYEKL, per germline. V was trimmed by 4 bases and J by 6 bases, leaving 15 bases between them. The CDR3 is 15 residues long. CDR3 sequence: CASSPEGIADEKLFF. Written as DNA, the CDR3 is TGCGCCAGCAGCCCAGAAGGCATAGCGGATGAAAAACTGTTTTTT.

V usage is TRBV12-3 or TRBV12-4 and J usage is TRBJ2-7; D is possibly TRBD2 (6 bases). The CDR3 spans 16 residues. V lost 1 base, J lost 1 base, and 14 bases lay in between. This CDR3 is CASSLGRLVASYEQYF. The CDR3 nucleotides read TGTGCCAGCAGTTTAGGAAGACTAGTAGCTTCCTACGAGCAGTACTTC.

This sequence joins TRBV7-2 and TRBJ2-3, with a tentative D call TRBD2 (6 bases). The ends were cut back, 5 bases at V and 0 bases at J, with 12 bases in the middle. Germline CDR1 is SGHTA and CDR2 is FQGNSA. The CDR3 runs 15 residues. CDR3 coding DNA: TGTGCCAGCAGCCGATTAGCGGTGAGCACAGATACGCAGTATTTT. Translated: CASSRLAVSTDTQYF. The full variable domain, completed using reference TRBV7-2 and TRBJ2-3, is GAGVSQSPSNKVTEKGKDVELRCDPISGHTALYWYRQSLGQGLEFLIYFQGNSAPDKSGLPSDRFSAERTGGSVSTLTIQRTQQEDSAVYLCASSRLAVSTDTQYFGPGTRLTVL.

V is TRBV20-1 and J is TRBJ2-5; D not certain. There are 11 residues in the CDR3. Germline CDR1 is DFQATT and CDR2 is SNEGSKA (reference sequence). Trimming took off 3 bases at V and 5 bases at J, with 7 bases between the two ends. CDR3 nucleotides: TGCAGTGCTAGCTATCCTGAGACCCAGTACTTC. Translating gives CSASYPETQYF.

This clonotype has just a few counts. V and J are TRBV3-1 and TRBJ1-2; maybe TRBD1 (5 bases). The CDR3 spans 14 residues. The germline CDR1 and CDR2 sequences are LGHDT and YNNKEL (reference sequence). The ends were cut back, 2 bases at V and 4 bases at J, with 11 bases in the middle. The CDR3 sequence is CASSQLVDSYGYTF. In nucleotides, the CDR3 is TGTGCCAGCAGCCAACTCGTCGACAGCTATGGCTACACCTTC.

Only a few counts were recorded for this clonotype. J is TRBJ2-7 and V is TRBV24-1; D is uncertain. The CDR3 loop spans 13 amino acids. CDR1 KGHDR and CDR2 SFDVKD come from the germline V gene. The V gene lost 5 bases and the J gene lost 3 bases, with 10 bases spanning the gap. CDR3 DNA sequence: TGTGCCACCAGTGCTGAAGGGAACTACGAGCAGTACTTC. Translation gives CATSAEGNYEQYF.

As for this clonotype: This clone may be a read error of a much larger clone one base away. J is TRBJ2-7 and V is TRBV10-3, with a tentative D call TRBD2 (5 bases). Deletions cut 4 bases from V and 0 bases from J, with 10 bases between. Germline CDR1 is ENHRY and CDR2 is SYGVKD. The CDR3 totals 14 residues. CDR3 in DNA: TGTGCCATCAGTGTGGGAGCGAGCTCCTACGAGCAGTACTTC. Its translation: CAISVGASSYEQYF.

The table lists this clonotype with many counts. This chain joins TRBV15 and TRBJ1-5; D ambiguous. The V and J ends lost 0 bases and 3 bases respectively, with 12 bases between them. The germline V gene has CDR1 LNHNV and CDR2 YYDKDF (reference sequence). The CDR3 is 16 residues long. CDR3 coding DNA: TGTGCCACCAGCAGAGAGGGCAGGTGGGCCAATCAGCCCCAGCATTTT. It specifies CATSREGRWANQPQHF.

This clonotype was detected many times. The chain combines TRBV27 with TRBJ1-1, with TRBD1 matching 7 bases. J was trimmed by 5 bases and V by 5 bases; bases with no gene match: 11. This CDR3 region has 15 residues. Germline V lookup: CDR1 MNHEY, CDR2 SMNVEV (reference sequence). This chain's CDR3 is CASSDRTRGLTEAFF. The CDR3 region has the DNA TGTGCCAGCAGTGACAGGACAAGGGGGCTGACTGAAGCTTTCTTT.

Ten or more counts support this clonotype. This CDR3 reads CSVYTGAGYTF. The DNA of the CDR3 is TGCAGCGTTTATACAGGGGCCGGCTACACCTTC. The chain uses TRBV29-1 and TRBJ1-2; 7 nucleotides match TRBD1. V dropped 5 bases and J dropped 8; count of bases not matched to a gene: 5. This CDR3 region has 11 residues. From germline, CDR1 is SQVTM and CDR2 ANQGSEA.

The chain combines TRBV19 with TRBJ2-6; perhaps TRBD2 as D (7 bases). The V end was cut by 7 bases, the J end by 4 bases, with 20 bases between. The CDR3 totals 17 residues. Looked up from germline, CDR1 is LNHDA and CDR2 is SQIVND (reference sequence). Here the CDR3 reads CASTQGLAAAGANVLTF. The CDR3 nucleotides are TGTGCCAGTACCCAGGGGCTAGCGGCCGCCGGGGCCAACGTCCTGACTTTC.

The CDR3 DNA sequence: TGTGCCAGCTCACCACAGGGGACCGGCTACGAGCAGTACTTC. It translates to CASSPQGTGYEQYF. This chain uses TRBV18 with TRBJ2-7; D is possibly TRBD1 or TRBD2 (5 bases each). The CDR3 extends over 14 amino acids. V was shortened by 1 base and J by 3 bases, with 10 bases between the two germline ends. Germline V CDR1 and CDR2: KGHSH, LQKENI.

This clonotype was seen ten or more times. The chain joins TRBV12-3 or TRBV12-4 to TRBJ1-5; no clear D. V lost 3 bases to trimming and J lost 1 base, with 13 bases between them. This CDR3 is 16 amino acids long. CDR3 protein: CASSLGGRVSNQPQHF. The CDR3 nucleotides are TGTGCCAGCAGTTTGGGAGGTAGGGTGAGCAATCAGCCCCAGCATTTT.

The rearrangement links TRBV5-6 to TRBJ1-5; tentatively, D is TRBD1 (6 bases). The germline CDR1 and CDR2 sequences are SGHDT and YYEEEE. Trimming took 5 bases from V and 5 from J, leaving 14 bases between them. The length of the CDR3 is 14 residues. CDR3 DNA: TGTGCCAGCAGTCACATGGACAGAGATCAGCCCCAGCATTTT. This codes for CASSHMDRDQPQHF.

The genes are TRBV6-5 and TRBJ2-2; TRBD2 is a possible D gene (6 bases). CDR1 and CDR2 (germline): MNHEY, SVGAGI. Trimming took 0 bases from V and 4 from J, leaving 12 bases between them. The CDR3 has 16 residues. The CDR3 protein is CASSYSGRPGTGELFF. In DNA, the CDR3 is TGTGCCAGCAGTTACTCGGGGAGGCCGGGCACCGGGGAGCTGTTTTTT.

The sample holds a few counts of this clonotype. The rearrangement links TRBV4-1 to TRBJ1-1; maybe TRBD1 (6 bases). Germline CDR1 and CDR2: MGHRA and YSYEKL. The CDR3 contains 13 residues. V lost 8 bases and J lost 0, with 10 bases in between. CDR3 sequence reads: CASATGLNTEAFF. CDR3 coding DNA: TGCGCCAGCGCTACAGGGTTGAACACTGAAGCTTTCTTT.

This clonotype was recorded a few times. The J gene is TRBJ2-1, the V gene TRBV11-1; TRBD2 is a possible D gene (5 bases). CDR3 length equals 17 residues. Germline loops: CDR1 SGHAT, CDR2 FQDESV (reference sequence). Trimming shortened V by 4 bases and J by 0 bases, and 16 bases separated the two germline ends. CDR3 DNA: TGTGCCAGCAGCTCGTTTTTGGCGGGTCACTCCTACAATGAGCAGTTCTTC. As protein: CASSSFLAGHSYNEQFF.

This clonotype was seen at least ten times. The V call is TRBV6-5, the J call TRBJ1-2, with D possibly matching TRBD1 (6 bases). V was pared by 2 bases and J by 4 bases, with 14 bases between. The CDR3 consists of 15 residues. The germline CDR1 and CDR2 sequences are MNHEY and SVGAGI. The CDR3, as DNA: TGTGCCAGCAGTTACGGGGGGGCCGACCGCTATGGCTACACCTTC. Translation: CASSYGGADRYGYTF.

Remarks on this clonotype: A much larger clone lies a single base off, so this may be a read error. This sequence joins TRBV6-2 or TRBV6-3 and TRBJ1-2; 7 bases align to TRBD1. The CDR3 covers 17 residues. The V gene's germline CDR1 is MNHEY and CDR2 SVGEGT. The CDR3 sequence is CVSSYSGDRARRDGYTF. CDR3 nucleotides: TGTGTCAGCAGTTACTCGGGCGACAGGGCCCGTCGAGATGGCTACACCTTC.

As concerns this clonotype: This could be a read error, since a much larger clone is one nucleotide away. Because the CDR3 is missing its conserved closing phenylalanine or tryptophan, this is likely a read error. CDR3 loop: CASSSQTGAGETQYS. DNA of the CDR3: TGTGCCAGCAGCTCACAGACAGGGGCGGGTGAGACCCAGTACTCC. V gene TRBV7-3 combines with J gene TRBJ2-5; 8 bases align to TRBD1. After removal of 4 bases from V and 5 bases from J, the junction contained 9 bases not matched to a gene. This CDR3 contains 15 residues. Germline CDR1 is SGHTA and CDR2 is FQGTGA.

The chain has TRBV18 and TRBJ2-1; 7 nucleotides align to TRBD2. J was trimmed by 4 bases and V by 0 bases; bases with no gene match: 6. Germline values: CDR1 KGHSH, CDR2 LQKENI. The CDR3 is 16 residues long. The CDR3 protein is CASSPPGREPYNEQFF. The CDR3 DNA reads as TGTGCCAGCTCACCACCGGGGCGGGAGCCTTACAATGAGCAGTTCTTC.

As to this clonotype: This clone may be a read error of a much larger clone one base away. The chain joins TRBV6-2 or TRBV6-3 to TRBJ2-2; TRBD1 aligns across 8 bases. The V gene's germline CDR1 is MNHEY and CDR2 SVGEGT. This CDR3 has 15 residues. Here the CDR3 DNA reads TGTGCCAGCAGCTCGGACAGGGCTTACGGCGGGGAGCTGGTTTTT. The encoded protein is CASSSDRAYGGELVF.

This clonotype was recorded at least ten times. V usage is TRBV20-1 and J usage is TRBJ2-7, with a possible D match to TRBD2 (6 bases). Germline-derived CDR1 and CDR2 are DFQATT and SNEGSKA (reference sequence). V dropped 3 bases and J dropped 5 bases, with 8 bases sitting between them. The CDR3 spans 11 residues. The CDR3 bases are TGCAGTGCTAGGGGGGGAGACGAGCAGTACTTC. This encodes CSARGGDEQYF.

In its sample, this clonotype was seen a few times. The CDR3 reads CASSMGDRHNEQFF. In DNA form, the CDR3 reads TGTGCCAGTAGTATGGGGGACAGGCACAATGAGCAGTTCTTC. V usage is TRBV19 and J usage is TRBJ2-1; 8 positions agree with TRBD1. The CDR3 totals 14 residues. The trim removed 3 bases at V and 5 bases at J, leaving 3 bases unmatched. Germline V gives CDR1 LNHDA, CDR2 SQIVND (reference sequence).

This clonotype has just a few counts. V and J are TRBV27 and TRBJ1-6, with unresolved D. The CDR3 runs 12 residues. The V and J ends lost 3 bases and 5 bases respectively, with 2 bases between them. Germline loops: CDR1 MNHEY, CDR2 SMNVEV (reference sequence). DNA of the CDR3: TGTGCCAGCAGTTTTAATAATTCACCCCTCCACTTT. Protein sequence: CASSFNNSPLHF.

This clonotype was detected ten times or more. The chain uses TRBV7-6 and TRBJ1-1; 8 bases map to TRBD1. The CDR3 sequence is 14 residues long. From germline, CDR1 is SGHVS and CDR2 FNYEAQ. The V segment lost 4 bases and the J segment 3 bases; nucleotides outside the gene matches: 4. The DNA for the CDR3 is TGTGCCAGCAGCTCGGGACAGGTGTACACTGAAGCTTTCTTT. It specifies CASSSGQVYTEAFF.

This clonotype occurred a few times. The V call is TRBV6-2 or TRBV6-3, the J call TRBJ1-3; D not resolved. In germline, CDR1 is MNHEY, CDR2 SVGEGT. The CDR3 is 16 residues long. V lost 6 bases and J 0 bases, leaving 15 bases between the germline ends. The CDR3 here is CASSPGRQLSGNTIYF. CDR3 in DNA: TGTGCCAGCAGCCCCGGTCGGCAGCTCTCTGGAAACACCATATATTTT.

In its sample, this clonotype was seen a few times. The J gene is TRBJ2-5, the V gene TRBV6-1; TRBD2 agrees at 8 bases. The CDR3 covers 15 residues. The germline CDR1 and CDR2 sequences are MNHNS and SASEGT. J was trimmed by 2 bases and V by 6 bases; bases with no gene match: 8. CDR3 sequence reads: CASRDTSGIQETQYF. In DNA form, the CDR3 reads TGTGCCAGCAGGGATACTAGCGGCATTCAAGAGACCCAGTACTTC.

This clonotype was observed many times. The chain joins TRBV5-1 to TRBJ2-6, with D possibly matching TRBD2 (6 bases). The CDR3 covers 15 residues. Between the trimmed V and J ends, which lost 4 bases and 0 bases, there was a span of 8 bases. Germline assignment: CDR1 SGHRS and CDR2 YFSETQ. In DNA, the CDR3 is TGCGCCAGCAGCACGACTAGCTCTGGGGCCAACGTCCTGACTTTC. Translated, it gives CASSTTSSGANVLTF.